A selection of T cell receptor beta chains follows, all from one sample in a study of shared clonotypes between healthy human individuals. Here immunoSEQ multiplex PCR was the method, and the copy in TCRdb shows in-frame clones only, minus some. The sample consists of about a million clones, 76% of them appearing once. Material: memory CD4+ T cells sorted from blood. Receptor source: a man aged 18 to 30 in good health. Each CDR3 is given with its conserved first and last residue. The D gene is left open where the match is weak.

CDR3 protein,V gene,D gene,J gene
CASSPSWVAREQYF,TRBV7-6,NA,TRBJ2-7
CAWSPGTGARSPLHF,TRBV30,TRBD1,TRBJ1-6
CASSYGRGYYGYTF,TRBV6-5,NA,TRBJ1-2
CASSQAGLASYEQYF,TRBV4-1,TRBD2,NA
CASSQRRQDTGELFF,TRBV5-1,NA,TRBJ2-2
CASSILSTGKNQPQHF,TRBV19,NA,TRBJ1-5
CASRPMVVFPTQYF,TRBV2,NA,TRBJ2-5
CASSSLRGFTGELFF,TRBV2,NA,TRBJ2-2
CASSPDLGGNQPQHF,TRBV6-5,NA,TRBJ1-5
CASSVYSNSPLHF,TRBV6-1,NA,TRBJ1-6
CASSSTPGELFF,TRBV5-8,NA,TRBJ2-2
CASTDGNYGYTF,TRBV5-1,NA,TRBJ1-2
CASSWAPPSSYNSPLHF,TRBV5-5,NA,TRBJ1-6
CASSPSGGASSYEQYF,TRBV28,NA,TRBJ2-7
CASSDLIGYTF,TRBV25-1,NA,TRBJ1-2
CSAVTAEAFF,TRBV20-1,NA,TRBJ1-1
CASSQDAAYGYTF,TRBV5-4,NA,TRBJ1-2
CASSLGVGQTNEQFF,TRBV7-9,NA,TRBJ2-1
CATSRDVGTGGPSGANVLTF,TRBV15,TRBD2,TRBJ2-6
CASSIGGLDNEKLFF,TRBV19,NA,TRBJ1-4
CASRARQINEKLFF,TRBV28,NA,TRBJ1-4
CASSLEEIQFSGNTIYF,TRBV7-8,NA,TRBJ1-3
CASSHTGTDTQYF,TRBV7-9,NA,TRBJ2-3
CASSFPVRGTDTQYF,TRBV5-4,NA,TRBJ2-3
CASGLVSITQYF,TRBV12-5,NA,TRBJ2-3
CASSVGATKETQYF,TRBV9,NA,TRBJ2-5
CASGEDRSTNEKLFF,TRBV18,NA,TRBJ1-4
CASRAYSGVSYEQYF,TRBV10-2,TRBD2,TRBJ2-7
CAWSVGRGEQYF,TRBV30,NA,TRBJ2-7
CAWSKGASTDTQYF,TRBV30,NA,TRBJ2-3
CSAYYGTPNYGYTF,TRBV29-1,NA,TRBJ1-2
CASSLAGTANEQFF,TRBV5-1,NA,TRBJ2-1
CASSAGQTYGYTF,TRBV6-1,NA,TRBJ1-2
CASSSKRAGYAQTEQFF,TRBV5-4,NA,TRBJ2-1
CASSLGGGSYEQYF,TRBV11-3,NA,TRBJ2-7
CAISGTSGRNEQYF,TRBV10-3,TRBD2,TRBJ2-7
CATWGVSGNTIYF,TRBV10-3,NA,TRBJ1-3
CAWRNGGSPGNTIYF,TRBV30,NA,TRBJ1-3
CASSWTGFSVETQYF,TRBV7-9,NA,TRBJ2-5
CAISAGREDTQYF,TRBV10-3,TRBD2,TRBJ2-3
CASSRVDTQYF,TRBV7-9,NA,TRBJ2-3
CASSQTSGGQNTQYF,TRBV5-1,TRBD2,TRBJ2-3
CASGQGEGQPQHF,TRBV6-5,TRBD1,TRBJ1-5
CASSVGLAGASTDTQYF,TRBV9,TRBD2,TRBJ2-3
CASYGDRNSPLHF,TRBV6-1,NA,TRBJ1-6
CAITPREKYNEQFF,TRBV10-3,NA,TRBJ2-1
CASSALTGARGAFF,TRBV28,NA,TRBJ1-1
CASSAPPRGTGELFF,TRBV7-2,NA,TRBJ2-2
CASSSGTDNEQFF,TRBV27,TRBD1,TRBJ2-1
CASKKGAAKSNEKLFF,TRBV19,TRBD1,TRBJ1-4
CASSLGQGSETQYF,TRBV5-6,TRBD1,TRBJ2-5
CASSYSGAGSTEAFF,TRBV9,NA,TRBJ1-1
CSATRFDGYTF,TRBV20-1,NA,TRBJ1-2
CASSPPGQGVHEQFF,TRBV5-1,TRBD1,TRBJ2-1
CAWRKTLGSSTGANYGYTF,TRBV30,TRBD1,TRBJ1-2